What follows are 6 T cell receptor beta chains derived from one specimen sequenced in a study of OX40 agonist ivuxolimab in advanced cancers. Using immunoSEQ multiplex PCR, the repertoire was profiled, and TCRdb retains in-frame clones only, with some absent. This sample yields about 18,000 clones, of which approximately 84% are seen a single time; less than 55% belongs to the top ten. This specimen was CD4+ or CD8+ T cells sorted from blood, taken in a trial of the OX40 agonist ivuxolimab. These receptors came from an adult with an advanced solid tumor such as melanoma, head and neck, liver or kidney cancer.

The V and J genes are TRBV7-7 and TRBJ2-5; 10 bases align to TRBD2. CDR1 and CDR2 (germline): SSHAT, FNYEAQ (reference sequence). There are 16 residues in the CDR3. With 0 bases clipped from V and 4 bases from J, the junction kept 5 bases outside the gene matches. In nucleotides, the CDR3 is TGTGCCAGCAGCTTAGCGAATAGGACTAGCGGAGAGACCCAGTACTTC. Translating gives CASSLANRTSGETQYF.

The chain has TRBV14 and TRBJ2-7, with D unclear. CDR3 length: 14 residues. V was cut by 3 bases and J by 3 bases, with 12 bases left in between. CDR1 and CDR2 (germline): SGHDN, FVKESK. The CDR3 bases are TGTGCCAGCAGCCACACCCCCGCGAGCTACGAGCAGTACTTC. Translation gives CASSHTPASYEQYF.

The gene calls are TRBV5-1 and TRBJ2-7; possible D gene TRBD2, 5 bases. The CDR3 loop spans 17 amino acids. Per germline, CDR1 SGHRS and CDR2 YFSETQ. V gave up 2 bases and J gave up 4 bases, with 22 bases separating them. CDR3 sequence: CASSFNARGLGLYEQYF. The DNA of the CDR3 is TGCGCCAGCAGCTTTAACGCACGGGGTCTCGGTTTGTACGAGCAGTACTTC.

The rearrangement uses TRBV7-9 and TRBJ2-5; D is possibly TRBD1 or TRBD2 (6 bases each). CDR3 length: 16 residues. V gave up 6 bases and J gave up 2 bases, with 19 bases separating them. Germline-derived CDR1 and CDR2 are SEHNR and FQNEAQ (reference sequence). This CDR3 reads CASSLAAGHQQETQYF. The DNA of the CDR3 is TGTGCCAGCAGTCTTGCCGCGGGACACCAGCAAGAGACCCAGTACTTC.

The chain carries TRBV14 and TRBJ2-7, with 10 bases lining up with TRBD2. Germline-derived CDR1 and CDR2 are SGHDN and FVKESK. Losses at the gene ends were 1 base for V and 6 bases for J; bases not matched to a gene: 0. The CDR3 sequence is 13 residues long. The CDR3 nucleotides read TGTGCCAGCAGCCAAGGGACTAGCGGCGAGCAGTACTTC. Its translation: CASSQGTSGEQYF.

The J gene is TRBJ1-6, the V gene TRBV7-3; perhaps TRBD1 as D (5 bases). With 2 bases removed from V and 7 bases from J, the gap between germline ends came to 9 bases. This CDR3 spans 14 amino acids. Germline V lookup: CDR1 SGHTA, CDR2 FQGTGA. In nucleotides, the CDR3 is TGTGCCAGCAGCTTAGCGCGGGACAATTCACCCCTCCACTTT. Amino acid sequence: CASSLARDNSPLHF.